These 20 T cell receptor beta chains share one sample of origin, sequenced in a study of shared clonotypes between healthy human individuals. Naive CD8 isolation took CD45RO-negative cells positively selected for CCR7 and excluded terminally differentiated effector memory CD45RA+ cells. Sequenced by immunoSEQ multiplex PCR; TCRdb stores in-frame clones only, minus some. This table has around 600,000 clones, more than 95% appearing once. Sequencing was performed on naive CD8+ T cells sorted from blood. The receptors shown here come from a man aged 25-40 years in good health.

This chain links TRBV30 with TRBJ2-7; D possibly corresponds to TRBD2 (5 bases). V was pared by 0 bases and J by 7 bases, with 13 bases between. This CDR3 comprises 13 residues. CDR1 and CDR2 (germline): GTSNPN, SVGIG (reference sequence). In DNA, the CDR3 is TGTGCCTGGAGTGTTAGTGGGAGTGCTGAGCAGTACTTC. Protein: CAWSVSGSAEQYF.

This clone was counted a single time. This chain links TRBV7-9 with TRBJ1-2, with D hard to call. This CDR3 has 13 amino acids. The ends were cut back, 1 base at V and 2 bases at J, with 5 bases in the middle. From germline, CDR1 is SEHNR and CDR2 FQNEAQ (reference sequence). CDR3: CASSLVGNYGYTF. CDR3 nucleotides: TGTGCCAGCAGCTTAGTGGGGAACTATGGCTACACCTTC.

This rearrangement joins TRBV7-8 to TRBJ2-1, with TRBD2 identical over 8 bases. Trimming took 4 bases from V and 5 from J; bases not matched to a gene: 10. The CDR3 has 16 amino acids. Germline V lookup: CDR1 SGHVS, CDR2 FQNEAQ. DNA for the CDR3: TGTGCCAGCAGCTCCCCGGCGGGAGGACCAAACAATGAGCAGTTCTTC. This codes for CASSSPAGGPNNEQFF.

J is TRBJ2-2 and V is TRBV11-2, with TRBD2 matching over 10 bases. Germline V CDR1 and CDR2: SGHAT, FQNNGV. The CDR3 has 18 residues. With V trimmed by 0 bases and J by 5 bases, 9 bases remained unmatched. CDR3 region: CASSLEGVSGRVTGELFF. DNA for the CDR3: TGTGCCAGCAGCTTAGAAGGGGTCAGCGGGAGGGTTACCGGGGAGCTGTTTTTT.

The chain links TRBV13 to TRBJ2-1, with a possible D match to TRBD2 (6 bases). The CDR3 extends over 15 amino acids. V was clipped by 5 bases and J by 2 bases, with 13 bases between them. Germline loops: CDR1 PRHDT, CDR2 FYEKMQ (reference sequence). The CDR3: CASSPYRGTYNEQFF. Written as DNA, the CDR3 is TGTGCCAGCAGCCCTTATCGGGGGACCTACAATGAGCAGTTCTTC.

J is TRBJ2-1 and V is TRBV18, with 10 bases fitting TRBD2. Germline V lookup: CDR1 KGHSH, CDR2 LQKENI. V was clipped by 3 bases and J by 5 bases; unmatched bases: 10. The CDR3 totals 17 residues. CDR3 nucleotide sequence: TGTGCCAGCTCACCGTTTCTAGCGGGAGAGAGGAACAATGAGCAGTTCTTC. Its protein is CASSPFLAGERNNEQFF. Using reference TRBV18 and TRBJ2-1 for the parts outside the CDR3, the full variable domain is NAGVMQNPRHLVRRRGQEARLRCSPMKGHSHVYWYRQLPEEGLKFMVYLQKENIIDESGMPKERFSAEFPKEGPSILRIQQVVRGDSAAYFCASSPFLAGERNNEQFFGPGTRLTVL.

In DNA form, the CDR3 reads TGTGCCGCCCATAACTCTGGGGCCAACGTCCTGACTTTC. Translating it yields CAAHNSGANVLTF. The chain carries TRBV27 and TRBJ2-6; D gene uncertain. This CDR3 contains 13 residues. With 11 bases removed from V and 0 bases from J, the gap between germline ends came to 8 bases. CDR1 is MNHEY, CDR2 SMNVEV, per germline (reference sequence).

The chain joins TRBV27 to TRBJ1-2; TRBD1 aligns across 8 bases. This CDR3 is 19 amino acids long. The V segment lost 3 bases and the J segment 7 bases; nucleotides outside the gene matches: 22. The V gene's germline CDR1 is MNHEY and CDR2 SMNVEV (reference sequence). The CDR3 sequence: CASSLTSPPVGGQGSGYTF. CDR3 bases: TGTGCCAGCAGTTTGACAAGCCCCCCGGTGGGAGGACAGGGTTCTGGCTACACCTTC.

This clone was counted between two and nine times. The J gene is TRBJ2-5, the V gene TRBV7-2; no clear D gene. V shed 1 base and J shed 1 base, with 7 bases lying between them. CDR3 length: 14 residues. The germline gives CDR1 SGHTA, CDR2 FQGNSA. CDR3 sequence: CASSLGQFQETQYF. The CDR3 DNA is TGTGCCAGCAGCTTAGGCCAGTTCCAAGAGACCCAGTACTTC.

CDR3 nucleotides: TGTGCCAGCACAGGGGCCCCGCCGGGACAGGGGTCTTATGGGAATGAGCAGTTCTTC. This encodes CASTGAPPGQGSYGNEQFF. The chain uses TRBV5-4 and TRBJ2-1, with 10 bases aligning to TRBD1. The J segment lost 7 bases and the V segment lost 6 bases, leaving 22 bases of the junction unmatched. This CDR3 is built from 19 residues. The germline V gene encodes CDR1 SGHNT and CDR2 YYREEE (reference sequence).

This chain uses TRBV9 with TRBJ2-7; maybe TRBD1 (6 bases). This CDR3 contains 16 residues. The ends were cut back, 2 bases at V and 2 bases at J, with 17 bases in the middle. CDR1 SGDLS and CDR2 YYNGEE come from the germline V gene. The CDR3 reads CASSVSAGDITYEQYF. In DNA form, the CDR3 reads TGTGCCAGCAGCGTGTCAGCAGGGGATATTACCTACGAGCAGTACTTC.

The rearrangement joins TRBV11-2 to TRBJ2-2, with no clear D. V lost 5 bases to trimming and J lost 10 bases, with 11 bases between them. The CDR3 is made up of 12 amino acids. Germline lookup yields CDR1 SGHAT and CDR2 FQNNGV. Here the CDR3 reads CASSPSWTELFF. CDR3 nucleotides: TGTGCCAGCAGCCCCTCCTGGACGGAGCTGTTTTTT.

Here the CDR3 DNA reads TGTGCCAGCAGCGTAGAACCCGGCCCCAATGAGCAGTTCTTC. Encoded protein: CASSVEPGPNEQFF. This chain links TRBV9 with TRBJ2-1; no clear D. CDR1 and CDR2 from the germline V gene are SGDLS and YYNGEE. V was shortened by 0 bases and J by 6 bases, with 10 bases between the two germline ends. The CDR3 sequence is 14 residues long.

The chain combines TRBV25-1 with TRBJ2-7; D gene unclear. The CDR3 spans 13 residues. V shed 7 bases and J shed 0 bases, with 10 bases lying between them. From germline, CDR1 is MGHDK and CDR2 SYGVNS. The CDR3, as DNA: TGTGCCAGCACCTACGGTGACTCCTACGAGCAGTACTTC. Translation gives CASTYGDSYEQYF.

V gene TRBV6-4 combines with J gene TRBJ2-1; the match to TRBD2 covers 8 bases. J was trimmed by 4 bases and V by 2 bases; bases with no gene match: 7. CDR1 is MRHNA and CDR2 is SNTAGT in the germline V gene. The CDR3 is 16 residues long. The chain's CDR3 is CASSDAGGTQYNEQFF. Here the CDR3 DNA reads TGTGCCAGCAGTGACGCGGGAGGAACACAATACAATGAGCAGTTCTTC.

V is TRBV19 and J is TRBJ1-1; D ambiguous. This CDR3 has 13 residues. Germline V gene sequence: CDR1 LNHDA, CDR2 SQIVND (reference sequence). V lost 3 bases and J 3 bases, leaving 8 bases between the germline ends. As DNA, the CDR3 is TGTGCCAGTAGTATGGCGGGGTACACTGAAGCTTTCTTT. Translation: CASSMAGYTEAFF. Full variable domain (rest looked up from reference TRBV19 and TRBJ1-1): DGGITQSPKYLFRKEGQNVTLSCEQNLNHDAMYWYRQDPGQGLRLIYYSQIVNDFQKGDIAEGYSVSREKKESFPLTVTSAQKNPTAFYLCASSMAGYTEAFFGQGTRLTVV.

This sequence joins TRBV30 and TRBJ2-5, with 11 positions matching TRBD2. The V gene's germline CDR1 is GTSNPN and CDR2 SVGIG (reference sequence). The CDR3 covers 15 residues. Trimming took 3 bases from V and 2 from J; bases not matched to a gene: 5. The CDR3 DNA follows: TGTGCCTGGAGAGTGACTAGCGGGATACAAGAGACCCAGTACTTC. Translating gives CAWRVTSGIQETQYF.

This clone was seen a few times. V usage is TRBV4-1 and J usage is TRBJ2-2; the D gene is possibly TRBD1 (6 bases). The ends were cut back, 0 bases at V and 1 base at J, with 6 bases in the middle. Germline V CDR1 and CDR2: MGHRA, YSYEKL. This CDR3 has 15 amino acids. CDR3 sequence: CASSQETGNTGELFF. The CDR3 DNA follows: TGCGCCAGCAGCCAAGAGACAGGGAACACCGGGGAGCTGTTTTTT.

The gene calls are TRBV7-3 and TRBJ2-1; D is perhaps TRBD2 (5 bases). The V gene's germline CDR1 is SGHTA and CDR2 FQGTGA. This CDR3 spans 14 amino acids. The V gene lost 2 bases and the J gene lost 9 bases, with 14 bases spanning the gap. For the CDR3, the DNA is TGTGCCAGCAGCTTATCTCCAGCGGACGCTGAGCAGTTCTTC. This translates into CASSLSPADAEQFF.

The chain recombines TRBV7-9 with TRBJ2-5; D gene ambiguous. Germline V gives CDR1 SEHNR, CDR2 FQNEAQ (reference sequence). The CDR3 has 12 residues. The V gene lost 9 bases and the J gene lost 2 bases, with 10 bases spanning the gap. CDR3 amino acids: CASRSIQETQYF. CDR3 sequence (DNA): TGTGCCAGTCGGTCTATTCAAGAGACCCAGTACTTC.